Sequencing of this TCR beta chain was carried out in a study of identical twins. Study-wide findings and caveats: Out-of-frame alpha sequences common to twins exhibited a surplus of low generation probability.

Template switching (which added a universal primer site) was used, and cDNA carried unique molecular identifiers. TCRdb called the 5' RACE reads again in MiXCR, with one record for every CDR3 protein. The repertoire consists of approximately 300,000 distinct CDR3 sequences, with nearly 9.5% occurring once and the leading ten covering 6% to 8.5%. This clonotype was observed a few times. The target antigen is unknown. These same records also appear under a second study, on yellow fever vaccine responses in identical twins.

Material: CD8+ T cells sorted from blood. The receptor's source is a young woman in good health.

The CDR3 loop is CASREGYQETQYF. For the CDR3, the DNA is TGTGCCAGCAGGGAAGGCTACCAAGAGACCCAGTACTTC. The V and J genes are TRBV7-2 and TRBJ2-5; unclear D gene. V was pared by 6 bases and J by 0 bases, with 8 bases between. Germline CDR1 is SGHTA and CDR2 is FQGNSA. The CDR3 is 13 residues long.